This TCR beta chain derives from a study of T cells after yellow fever vaccination. As for the study in general: SMART-Seq v4 Ultra Low Input handled preparation of low-cell-number fractions.

Germline values: CDR1 LGHDT, CDR2 YNNKEL (reference sequence). This CDR3 has 19 amino acids. Trimming removed 2 bases from V and 1 base from J, with 23 bases in between. Overall study findings and caveats: Within FACS-sorted repertoires, abundant clonotypes contaminating from the bulk population could be present.

5'RACE template switching generated TCR cDNA, adding a universal primer site and UMIs. MiXCR was run by TCRdb on the 5' RACE reads, yielding one entry per CDR3 protein. This sample yields roughly 300,000 distinct CDR3 sequences, of which 6.8% are seen a single time; roughly a sixth belongs to the top ten. This clonotype occurred a few times. Its specificity is unknown. The TCR comes from a young man who received the YFV17D yellow fever vaccine. The starting material was PBMCs, obtained more than 35 days after the first yellow fever vaccination. The chain combines TRBV3-1 with TRBJ2-5; D may be TRBD1 (6 bases). The CDR3 DNA reads TGTGCCAGCAGCCAAACCGCCTCGGACAGTTCCGCTCCCCAAGAGACCCAGTACTTC. It is translated as CASSQTASDSSAPQETQYF.